This TCR beta chain was found in a study of cytomegalovirus exposure and HLA in healthy donors. The overall study: There were some 380 genotyped donors. Of these, about 86% fell in the genetic ancestry cluster associated with self-reported Caucasian donors.

The study ran its PCR with 60 Vbeta and 13 Jbeta primers. Source study methods: About 10 million shared chains were among roughly 81 million unique TCR beta chains counted in a later analysis. Some clones are missing from TCRdb's copy, which holds only in-frame ones; the method was immunoSEQ multiplex PCR. The D gene and trimming were derived from the DNA, and the V and J assignments and clone size from that table. The sample yields about 230,000 clones, about 83% seen once. This CDR3 has 15 residues. Germline lookup yields CDR1 SGHRS and CDR2 YFSETQ. Trimming stripped 4 bases from V and 3 bases from J, with 14 bases between. As regards this clone: What it binds is not known.

Study-wide points: Within the data, a cluster of highly shared sequence variants was likely a sequencing artifact. Looking again later, the authors saw that most CMV-associated TCR beta chains seemed HLA-restricted.

This clonotype was sampled from a human donor in good health. Sequencing was carried out using PBMCs. This rearrangement joins TRBV5-1 to TRBJ1-3, with TRBD1 as a possible D gene (6 bases). The CDR3 nucleotides read TGCGCCAGCAGCCCCCACAGGGCTGGTGGAAACACCATATATTTT. Protein product: CASSPHRAGGNTIYF.